These 24 T cell receptor beta chains were sequenced from one sample in a study of regulatory T cells in long-lasting Graves disease. To make TCR beta libraries, researchers used iRepertoire HTBI primers and Arm-PCR of CDR3 regions. TCRdb recomputed calls from the multiplex PCR reads with MiXCR, one row per CDR3 protein. The sample has under 400,000 distinct CDR3 sequences, about a sixth seen once; the top ten hold 30%. This sample's time point: newly diagnosed GD, antithyroid drugs for less than 3 months. After RNA was extracted from PBMCs, the TCR library was made from it. The same specimen was also included in a second study, on T cells in Graves' hyperthyroidism and ophthalmopathy.

The sequenced sample was peripheral blood mononuclear cells (PBMCs), obtained at new diagnosis, from a patient treated with antithyroid drugs. The source of these receptors is a man between 40 and 49 years old with Graves disease.

This clonotype was detected many times. V is TRBV11-2 and J is TRBJ2-2; maybe TRBD1 (5 bases). The ends were cut back, 4 bases at V and 7 bases at J, with 10 bases in the middle. Germline V gene sequence: CDR1 SGHAT, CDR2 FQNNGV. The CDR3 has 13 amino acids. The CDR3 loop is CASSSRTFGELFF. In DNA, the CDR3 is TGTGCCAGCAGCTCGAGGACATTCGGGGAGCTGTTTTTT.

This clonotype occurred many times. The rearrangement uses TRBV5-5 and TRBJ1-5; TRBD1 agrees at 8 bases. V lost 0 bases, J lost 7 bases, and 9 bases stayed unmatched. The CDR3 spans 16 residues. Germline CDR1 SGHKS, CDR2 YYEKEE (reference sequence). The CDR3 spells CASSLGGQGGGQPQHF. CDR3 in DNA: TGTGCCAGCAGCTTGGGCGGACAGGGAGGCGGGCAGCCCCAGCATTTT.

V is TRBV6-5 and J is TRBJ2-2; D is unresolved. V lost 2 bases to trimming and J lost 0 bases, with 7 bases between them. The germline V gene has CDR1 MNHEY and CDR2 SVGAGI. This CDR3 spans 15 amino acids. The CDR3 coding sequence is TGTGCCAGCAGTTACGTGGGCCCGAACACCGGGGAGCTGTTTTTT. Protein sequence: CASSYVGPNTGELFF.

This clonotype was picked up many times. The rearrangement uses TRBV2 and TRBJ1-4; D is possibly TRBD1 (5 bases). V lost 8 bases and J 7 bases, leaving 17 bases between the germline ends. CDR3 size: 14 residues. From germline, CDR1 is SNHLY and CDR2 FYNNEI. The CDR3: CASCNRNNGEKLFF. The CDR3 DNA reads as TGTGCCAGCTGCAACAGGAATAACGGTGAAAAACTGTTTTTT.

This clonotype was detected ten times or more. CDR3 protein: CSARSELGTGELFF. CDR3 sequence (DNA): TGCAGTGCTAGATCCGAACTGGGTACCGGGGAGCTGTTTTTT. The chain couples TRBV20-1 to TRBJ2-2; D is ambiguous. This CDR3 contains 14 residues. The germline V and J ends were trimmed by 2 bases and 5 bases, with 12 bases remaining between them. Germline-derived CDR1 and CDR2 are DFQATT and SNEGSKA (reference sequence).

The genes are TRBV7-9 and TRBJ1-2; 8 bases are shared with TRBD1. The trim removed 5 bases at V and 2 bases at J, leaving 4 bases unmatched. The germline CDR1 and CDR2 sequences are SEHNR and FQNEAQ (reference sequence). The CDR3 loop spans 14 amino acids. CDR3 nucleotide sequence: TGTGCCAGCAGCCGGACAGGGACCAACTATGGCTACACCTTC. The encoded protein is CASSRTGTNYGYTF.

The chain's CDR3 is CSAHRGDSNQPQHF. In nucleotides, the CDR3 is TGCAGTGCCCATCGGGGCGATAGCAATCAGCCCCAGCATTTT. The genes are TRBV20-1 and TRBJ1-5, with a tentative D call TRBD1 (5 bases). Trimming left V 6 bases short and J 0 bases short, with 12 bases between. CDR1 and CDR2 (germline): DFQATT, SNEGSKA (reference sequence). CDR3 size: 14 residues.

The J gene is TRBJ1-2, the V gene TRBV2; D might be TRBD1 (6 bases). V lost 3 bases, J lost 4 bases, and 12 bases lay in between. The CDR3 covers 14 residues. Germline-derived CDR1 and CDR2 are SNHLY and FYNNEI. The CDR3 bases are TGTGCCAGCAGTGAGTCAGGGGAGACCTATGGCTACACCTTC. This codes for CASSESGETYGYTF.

Points on this clonotype: A far larger clone is a single base away, which makes a read error likely. This sequence joins TRBV7-9 and TRBJ2-5, with a weak D call TRBD2 (7 bases). The CDR3 runs 13 residues. Germline values: CDR1 SEHNR, CDR2 FQNEAQ (reference sequence). CDR3 in amino acids: CASSAEGGETRYF. As DNA, the CDR3 is TGTGCCAGCAGCGCAGAGGGGGGGGAGACCCGGTACTTC.

In this sample, this clonotype turned up a few times. This rearrangement joins TRBV30 to TRBJ2-3; 7 bases align to TRBD2. Per germline, CDR1 GTSNPN and CDR2 SVGIG (reference sequence). This CDR3 comprises 16 residues. The ends lost 4 bases at V and 0 bases at J; junction bases unmatched: 10. DNA of the CDR3: TGTGCCTGGACCCCCCTGGGGAGGGCGAGCACAGATACGCAGTATTTT. Translating gives CAWTPLGRASTDTQYF.

In its sample, this clonotype was seen a few times. This chain uses TRBV9 with TRBJ1-1, with TRBD1 identical over 8 bases. V shed 4 bases and J 3 bases; nucleotides not matched to a gene: 5. Germline V CDR1 and CDR2: SGDLS, YYNGEE. The CDR3 sequence is 14 residues long. CDR3 in DNA: TGTGCCAGCAGCTACGGACAGGGATACACTGAAGCTTTCTTT. It codes for CASSYGQGYTEAFF.

There are a few counts of this clonotype. V usage is TRBV28 and J usage is TRBJ2-3; no clear D. The germline V and J ends were trimmed by 8 bases and 0 bases, with 9 bases remaining between them. Germline CDR1 is MDHEN and CDR2 is SYDVKM. The CDR3 is 13 residues long. DNA of the CDR3: TGTGCCAGCTCTGAGAGGAGCACAGATACGCAGTATTTT. This encodes CASSERSTDTQYF.

The chain employs TRBV27 and TRBJ2-7; D is unresolved. CDR3 length equals 16 residues. Looked up from germline, CDR1 is MNHEY and CDR2 is SMNVEV (reference sequence). With 3 bases removed from V and 2 bases from J, the gap between germline ends came to 17 bases. The CDR3 DNA sequence: TGTGCCAGCAGTTTCTCGAAAGGGTCTTCCCCCTACGAGCAGTACTTC. This encodes CASSFSKGSSPYEQYF.

Only a few counts were recorded for this clonotype. This chain joins TRBV4-1 and TRBJ1-1, with D possibly matching TRBD1 (5 bases). This CDR3 is 17 amino acids long. The germline V and J ends were trimmed by 2 bases and 5 bases, with 21 bases remaining between them. The germline V gene encodes CDR1 MGHRA and CDR2 YSYEKL. CDR3 residues: CASSQSFLGTGRTEAFF. The CDR3 DNA reads TGCGCCAGCAGCCAAAGTTTTCTCGGCACAGGTAGAACTGAAGCTTTCTTT.

This clonotype came up many times. The gene calls are TRBV3-1 and TRBJ1-3, with 10 positions matching TRBD1. The CDR3 has 15 amino acids. The trim removed 4 bases at V and 4 bases at J, leaving 4 bases unmatched. Per germline, CDR1 LGHDT and CDR2 YNNKEL (reference sequence). CDR3: CASSRQGARGNTIYF. The CDR3 coding sequence is TGTGCCAGCAGCCGACAGGGGGCAAGGGGAAACACCATATATTTT.

The gene calls are TRBV5-8 and TRBJ2-3, with 13 bases that match TRBD2. Trimming at V came to 4 bases and at J to 2 bases, leaving 4 bases not matched to a gene. This CDR3 spans 16 amino acids. The germline CDR1 and CDR2 sequences are SGHTS and YDEGEE. The CDR3 protein is CASSLGLAGYTDTQYF. In DNA, the CDR3 is TGTGCCAGCAGCCTGGGACTAGCGGGGTACACAGATACGCAGTATTTT.

This clonotype showed up many times. At one of its ends the junction is not consistent with the germline gene, which may arise from a read error. This CDR3 reads CASSLGIGNTIYF. In DNA, the CDR3 is TGTGCCAGCAGTCTAGGGATCGGAAACACCATATATTTT. This rearrangement joins TRBV5-1 to TRBJ1-3; D gene uncertain. The germline V gene has CDR1 SGHRS and CDR2 YFSETQ. The CDR3 sequence is 13 residues long.

This clonotype was seen more than once but under ten times. The chain employs TRBV10-1 and TRBJ2-7; D is unclear. Germline V lookup: CDR1 WNHNN, CDR2 SYGVQD (reference sequence). The CDR3 length is 13 residues. Trimming removed 4 bases at V and 5 bases at J, with 12 bases between. CDR3: CASSGNLLDEQYF. In DNA, the CDR3 is TGCGCCAGCAGTGGTAACCTTTTGGACGAGCAGTACTTC.

V gene TRBV11-2 combines with J gene TRBJ1-2; 7 positions agree with TRBD1. Germline loops: CDR1 SGHAT, CDR2 FQNNGV. CDR3 size: 14 residues. The J segment lost 5 bases and the V segment lost 5 bases, leaving 8 bases of the junction unmatched. The CDR3 nucleotides read TGTGCCAGCAGCCCGACAGGGACGACTTATGGCTACACCTTC. It encodes CASSPTGTTYGYTF.

Worth noting for this clonotype: This may be a read error: a much more frequent sequence differs by one nucleotide. The CDR3 sequence is CASREDRRRDTQYF. CDR3 nucleotide sequence: TGTGCCAGCAGGGAAGACAGGAGGCGAGATACGCAGTATTTT. The V gene is TRBV2, the J gene TRBJ2-3; D is possibly TRBD1 (6 bases). The CDR3 contains 14 residues. Germline loops: CDR1 SNHLY, CDR2 FYNNEI. The full variable domain, completed using reference TRBV2 and TRBJ2-3, is EPEVTQTPSHQVTQMGQEVILRCVPISNHLYFYWYRQILGQKVEFLVSFYNNEISEKSEIFDDQFSVERPDGSNFTLKIRSTKLEDSAMYFCASREDRRRDTQYFGPGTRLTVL.

Notes on this clonotype: A far larger clone is one base from this, pointing to a likely read error. The rearrangement uses TRBV28 and TRBJ2-1; D call uncertain. Germline-derived CDR1 and CDR2 are MDHEN and SYDVKM. The CDR3 has 15 residues. The CDR3 DNA follows: TGTGCCAGCAGTTTTCCCAGCGAAATTCAAGAGACCCGGTACTTC. Residues: CASSFPSEIQETRYF.

This clonotype was found many times. The chain employs TRBV10-3 and TRBJ1-3; D gene ambiguous. Germline loops: CDR1 ENHRY, CDR2 SYGVKD. The CDR3 spans 13 residues. The V end was cut by 3 bases, the J end by 2 bases, with 5 bases between. This chain's CDR3 is CAISDPAGNTIYF. CDR3 nucleotides: TGTGCCATCAGTGACCCGGCTGGAAACACCATATATTTT.

This clonotype occurred many times. The chain carries TRBV7-3 and TRBJ2-3; 10 nucleotides align to TRBD2. Trimming at V came to 5 bases and at J to 0 bases, leaving 11 bases not matched to a gene. The CDR3 totals 18 residues. CDR1 SGHTA and CDR2 FQGTGA come from the germline V gene. The CDR3 bases are TGTGCCAGCAGCCCCCGGATAGCGGGGGGCACTAGCACAGATACGCAGTATTTT. As protein: CASSPRIAGGTSTDTQYF. Together with reference TRBV7-3 and TRBJ2-3, the CDR3 gives the full variable domain: GAGVSQTPSNKVTEKGKYVELRCDPISGHTALYWYRQSLGQGPEFLIYFQGTGAADDSGLPNDRFFAVRPEGSVSTLKIQRTERGDSAVYLCASSPRIAGGTSTDTQYFGPGTRLTVL.

This clonotype has ten or more counts. This sequence joins TRBV6-1 and TRBJ2-7; 8 nucleotides line up with TRBD1. Trimming at V came to 6 bases and at J to 5 bases, leaving 6 bases not matched to a gene. Germline values: CDR1 MNHNS, CDR2 SASEGT. The length of the CDR3 is 13 residues. This CDR3 is CASSRDRSHEQYF. DNA for the CDR3: TGTGCCAGCAGCAGGGACAGGAGTCACGAGCAGTACTTC.